These 22 T cell receptor beta chains came from one sample sequenced in a study of shared clonotypes between healthy human individuals (dated by TCRdb to the early 2020s). Libraries were built with the immunoSEQ multiplex PCR assay. As stored in TCRdb, this immuneACCESS dataset retains in-frame rearrangements with V and J assigned. A fraction of the clones does not appear; measured against another copy, unresolved V genes explain less than half of the discrepancy, and the remainder lacks a known reason. The table for this sample lists roughly 500,000 clones; 70% to 80% of them were counted only once. The ten largest account for 13% of the sample. Sequenced material: PBMCs. These receptors came from a woman aged 35 to 49 in good health. Some clones in this sample may be carry-over from other donors' samples.

The chain links TRBV5-6 to TRBJ1-1; no reliable D call. The germline CDR1 and CDR2 sequences are SGHDT and YYEEEE. V gave up 4 bases and J gave up 0 bases, with 19 bases separating them. The CDR3 covers 17 residues. CDR3 protein: CASSRYSGDLMNTEAFF. In DNA form, the CDR3 reads TGTGCCAGCAGCCGGTACTCAGGCGACCTTATGAACACTGAAGCTTTCTTT.

The chain has TRBV7-9 and TRBJ2-3, with D perhaps given as TRBD1 or TRBD2 (5 bases each). The CDR3 spans 16 residues. From germline, CDR1 is SEHNR and CDR2 FQNEAQ (reference sequence). The V end lost 4 bases, the J end lost 2 bases, and 16 bases lay between the germline ends. The CDR3 DNA sequence: TGTGCCAGCAGCTCGCATCCGGGACGGATCACAGATACGCAGTATTTT. Translated: CASSSHPGRITDTQYF.

The gene calls are TRBV6-1 and TRBJ2-7, with D uncertain. The germline CDR1 and CDR2 sequences are MNHNS and SASEGT. The V gene lost 8 bases and the J gene lost 2 bases, with 10 bases spanning the gap. The CDR3 extends over 12 amino acids. The CDR3 spells CASLRGTYEQYF. CDR3 in DNA: TGTGCCAGCCTCCGTGGGACCTACGAGCAGTACTTC.

This clone was counted between two and nine times. V usage is TRBV5-1 and J usage is TRBJ2-1; D is perhaps TRBD2 (6 bases). From germline, CDR1 is SGHRS and CDR2 YFSETQ. The V gene lost 0 bases and the J gene lost 0 bases, with 7 bases spanning the gap. The CDR3 spans 15 residues. The CDR3 DNA is TGCGCCAGCAGCTTGGCGACTAGCTCCTACAATGAGCAGTTCTTC. This sequence encodes CASSLATSSYNEQFF.

The chain joins TRBV7-8 to TRBJ2-7; 7 positions agree with TRBD1. With 0 bases clipped from V and 3 bases from J, the junction kept 8 bases outside the gene matches. Germline V CDR1 and CDR2: SGHVS, FQNEAQ. This CDR3 contains 16 residues. CDR3 region: CASSLAPKTGNYEQYF. The CDR3 nucleotides are TGTGCCAGCAGCTTAGCCCCCAAGACAGGGAACTACGAGCAGTACTTC.

The chain joins TRBV10-3 to TRBJ2-1, with 8 bases lining up with TRBD2. The junction had 6 bases not matched to a gene; V was cut back by 0 bases and J by 14 bases. This CDR3 has 13 amino acids. Per the germline V gene, CDR1 is ENHRY and CDR2 is SYGVKD. In DNA, the CDR3 is TGTGCCATCAGTGAGTCCGGGACTAGTCTGGAGTTCTTC. This encodes CAISESGTSLEFF.

This chain links TRBV9 with TRBJ2-6; TRBD1 is a possible D gene (6 bases). The CDR3 loop spans 18 amino acids. Trimming left V 3 bases short and J 4 bases short, with 20 bases between. CDR1 is SGDLS and CDR2 is YYNGEE in the germline V gene. The CDR3 sequence is CASSGPQGTLAGANVLTF. The CDR3 DNA reads TGTGCCAGCAGCGGACCACAGGGAACTTTGGCCGGGGCCAACGTCCTGACTTTC.

This chain joins TRBV7-2 and TRBJ2-7; D ambiguous. The V gene lost 1 base and the J gene lost 12 bases, with 16 bases spanning the gap. The V gene's germline CDR1 is SGHTA and CDR2 FQGNSA. This CDR3 has 13 amino acids. The chain's CDR3 is CASSLGVGPRPYF. In DNA form, the CDR3 reads TGTGCCAGCAGCTTAGGGGTTGGGCCCAGGCCGTACTTC.

This chain links TRBV29-1 with TRBJ2-7, with D possibly being TRBD1 (6 bases). Germline V gene data show CDR1 as SQVTM and CDR2 as ANQGSEA. This CDR3 comprises 12 residues. Trimming stripped 0 bases from V and 5 bases from J, with 8 bases between. The CDR3 DNA is TGCAGCGTTGAAGAACAGGGCGACGAGCAGTACTTC. Protein product: CSVEEQGDEQYF.

This clone was seen once. This sequence joins TRBV18 and TRBJ1-1, with a weak D call TRBD1 (5 bases). The germline V and J ends were trimmed by 3 bases and 0 bases, with 11 bases remaining between them. CDR1 is KGHSH and CDR2 is LQKENI in the germline V gene. CDR3 length equals 15 residues. The CDR3: CASSPRHRMNTEAFF. The CDR3 DNA is TGTGCCAGCTCACCGAGGCACAGGATGAACACTGAAGCTTTCTTT.

This clone was counted once. The chain couples TRBV6-5 to TRBJ2-1; 12 bases line up with TRBD2. The V segment lost 6 bases and the J segment 9 bases; nucleotides outside the gene matches: 9. Per germline, CDR1 MNHEY and CDR2 SVGAGI. The CDR3 is 15 amino acids. CDR3 sequence: CASRILAGGGGEQFF. The DNA for the CDR3 is TGTGCCAGCAGGATTCTAGCGGGAGGGGGGGGTGAGCAGTTCTTC.

This clone came up a few times. The chain joins TRBV29-1 to TRBJ2-7, with 14 bases matching TRBD2. This CDR3 spans 15 amino acids. With 3 bases clipped from V and 4 bases from J, the junction kept 5 bases outside the gene matches. In germline, CDR1 is SQVTM, CDR2 ANQGSEA. In DNA, the CDR3 is TGCAGCGTTGAGGGGACTAGCGGGAGTAAATACGAGCAGTACTTC. Amino acids: CSVEGTSGSKYEQYF.

J is TRBJ2-5 and V is TRBV4-3; the D gene is possibly TRBD1 (6 bases). Trimming removed 2 bases from V and 2 bases from J, with 12 bases in between. This CDR3 is built from 15 residues. CDR1 and CDR2 from the germline V gene are LGHNA and YSLEER. CDR3 nucleotides: TGCGCCAGCAGCCAAAGTACAGGGTTGCAAGAGACCCAGTACTTC. Amino acid sequence: CASSQSTGLQETQYF.

CDR3 nucleotide sequence: TGTGCCAGCAGCCAAGGGGGCGGGGAGACCCAGTACTTC. Protein product: CASSQGGGETQYF. This chain joins TRBV6-4 and TRBJ2-5, with TRBD1 identical over 7 bases. Per the germline V gene, CDR1 is MRHNA and CDR2 is SNTAGT. Unmatched junction bases numbered 6, after V lost 6 bases and J lost 5 bases. This CDR3 is 13 amino acids long.

A remark on this clone: Other DNA variants within this sample encode the same CDR3. The CDR3 loop reads CASSYFGRMNTEAFF. The CDR3 DNA reads TGTGCCAGCAGTTATTTTGGACGGATGAACACTGAAGCTTTCTTT. The gene calls are TRBV28 and TRBJ1-1; D is ambiguous. Trimming removed 4 bases from V and 0 bases from J, with 12 bases in between. CDR3 length: 15 residues. CDR1 MDHEN and CDR2 SYDVKM come from the germline V gene.

The V call is TRBV10-3, the J call TRBJ2-1, with 8 bases that match TRBD1. Germline lookup yields CDR1 ENHRY and CDR2 SYGVKD. The CDR3 totals 16 residues. V trimming: 6 bases; J trimming: 2 bases; junction bases outside the gene matches: 9. Written as DNA, the CDR3 is TGTGCCATCAGAAGTACCGACAGGGGTCCCTACAATGAGCAGTTCTTC. This gives the protein CAIRSTDRGPYNEQFF.

This chain connects TRBV14 to TRBJ2-7, with D possibly matching TRBD2 (5 bases). The germline V gene has CDR1 SGHDN and CDR2 FVKESK. This CDR3 has 16 residues. V was cut by 2 bases and J by 0 bases, with 14 bases left in between. The CDR3 coding sequence is TGTGCCAGCAGCCAATACAGCGGAACTCGCTCCTACGAGCAGTACTTC. This translates into CASSQYSGTRSYEQYF.

Only a few counts were recorded for this clone. The chain has TRBV21-1 and TRBJ1-2. TRBV21-1 is an annotated pseudogene. The CDR3 is 12 amino acids. The CDR3 spells CASSKEDGSYTF. The CDR3 region has the DNA TGTGCCAGCAGCAAAGAGGACGGGAGCTACACCTTC.

This chain joins TRBV5-1 and TRBJ1-5; D is possibly TRBD1 (5 bases). This CDR3 has 15 amino acids. V was cut by 0 bases and J by 3 bases, with 10 bases left in between. Per the germline V gene, CDR1 is SGHRS and CDR2 is YFSETQ. The CDR3 here is CASSLVRRVNQPQHF. The CDR3 coding sequence is TGCGCCAGCAGCTTGGTGCGCAGGGTCAATCAGCCCCAGCATTTT.

As for this clone: A read error is the likely source, as a far larger clone sits one nucleotide away. The chain recombines TRBV4-2 with TRBJ1-5; 7 bases are shared with TRBD1. The germline V gene has CDR1 LGHNA and CDR2 YNFKEQ. CDR3 length equals 13 residues. V dropped 1 base and J dropped 6; count of bases not matched to a gene: 0. The CDR3 reads CASSQGDSQPQHF. DNA of the CDR3: TGTGCCAGCAGCCAAGGGGACAGTCAGCCCCAGCATTTT.

J is TRBJ1-4 and V is TRBV5-4, with D possibly TRBD1 on 5 matching bases. Germline V gives CDR1 SGHNT, CDR2 YYREEE (reference sequence). This CDR3 spans 14 amino acids. V was pared by 2 bases and J by 8 bases, with 13 bases between. The CDR3 coding sequence is TGTGCCAGCAGCTTCCAGGGTTTTGGCGAAAAACTGTTTTTT. This codes for CASSFQGFGEKLFF.

The chain couples TRBV18 to TRBJ2-2; D remains unclear. Germline CDR1 and CDR2: KGHSH and LQKENI. V was cut by 3 bases and J by 5 bases, with 16 bases left in between. CDR3 length: 16 amino acids. The CDR3 DNA reads TGTGCCAGCTCACCTAATGGAAACGTGGGAACCGGGGAGCTGTTTTTT. As protein: CASSPNGNVGTGELFF.